Each of the 13 T cell receptor beta chains below was sequenced from the same sample in a study of identical twins (dated by TCRdb to the mid-2010s). Libraries were constructed by 5' RACE. The sequencer listed for this sample is Illumina HiSeq 2000. TCRdb reanalyzed the raw reads on its own, using fastp at Q25 for trimming and MiXCR for clone calling, and kept in-frame beta chains. CDR3 protein sequences are deduplicated, and each keeps its most common genes and DNA. This sample comprises about 500,000 distinct CDR3 sequences, roughly an eighth of them detected only once. More than 0.8% of the sample comes from the top ten. This sample also appeared in a second study, on yellow fever vaccine responses in identical twins.

Sequences were obtained from CD4+ T cells sorted from blood. The origin of the receptors is a woman between 18 and 29 years old in good health.

The V gene is TRBV29-1, the J gene TRBJ1-3; the D is unclear. The V end was cut by 2 bases, the J end by 6 bases, with 5 bases between. In germline, CDR1 is SQVTM, CDR2 ANQGSEA. CDR3 length: 11 amino acids. CDR3 amino acids: CSVETVNTIYF. In DNA, the CDR3 is TGCAGCGTTGAAACAGTAAACACCATATATTTT.

V usage is TRBV6-6 and J usage is TRBJ2-7; 9 nucleotides match TRBD1. Unmatched junction bases numbered 4, after V lost 6 bases and J lost 4 bases. This CDR3 has 13 amino acids. CDR1 and CDR2 (germline): MNHNY, SVGAGI (reference sequence). CDR3 amino acids: CASRRTGEYEQYF. The CDR3 region has the DNA TGTGCCAGCAGAAGGACAGGGGAGTACGAGCAGTACTTC.

This clonotype was observed once. V is TRBV5-1 and J is TRBJ2-3; D gene uncertain. Germline V gene sequence: CDR1 SGHRS, CDR2 YFSETQ. This CDR3 has 16 residues. V was cut by 4 bases and J by 1 base, with 16 bases left in between. CDR3 protein: CASSTSRSRGTDTQYF. Written as DNA, the CDR3 is TGCGCCAGCAGCACAAGTAGGAGTAGGGGCACAGATACGCAGTATTTT.

This clonotype has only a few counts. This sequence joins TRBV5-1 and TRBJ2-7; D remains ambiguous. The CDR3 totals 15 residues. V lost 0 bases and J 0 bases, leaving 10 bases between the germline ends. In germline, CDR1 is SGHRS, CDR2 YFSETQ. This CDR3 reads CASSLGAANSYEQYF. CDR3 nucleotide sequence: TGCGCCAGCAGCTTGGGGGCAGCCAACTCCTACGAGCAGTACTTC.

This clonotype was recorded once. One end of the junction does not line up with germline, which may come from a read error. The chain carries TRBV20-1 and TRBJ2-7; tentatively, D is TRBD1 (6 bases). The CDR3 covers 16 residues. Germline CDR1 and CDR2: DFQATT and SNEGSKA (reference sequence). In DNA form, the CDR3 reads TGCTGTGCTTCCGCGGCGGACAGCCCGAGCTCCTACGAGCAGTACTTC. It yields the protein CCASAADSPSSYEQYF.

The table lists this clonotype with a few counts. The J gene is TRBJ1-5, the V gene TRBV28, with D hard to call. Looked up from germline, CDR1 is MDHEN and CDR2 is SYDVKM. Trimming removed 7 bases from V and 1 base from J, with 23 bases in between. This CDR3 is 18 amino acids long. The CDR3 reads CASKKLGILIGSNQPQHF. The CDR3 region has the DNA TGTGCCAGCAAAAAATTAGGGATCTTGATTGGGAGCAATCAGCCCCAGCATTTT.

This clonotype was counted a few times. The chain links TRBV18 to TRBJ1-2, with D unclear. Germline CDR1 KGHSH, CDR2 LQKENI. The CDR3 covers 13 residues. Trimming took 0 bases from V and 6 from J, leaving 8 bases between them. The DNA for the CDR3 is TGTGCCAGCTCACCACCTCCTCCGGATGGCTACACCTTC. It is translated as CASSPPPPDGYTF. The full variable domain, completed using reference TRBV18 and TRBJ1-2, is NAGVMQNPRHLVRRRGQEARLRCSPMKGHSHVYWYRQLPEEGLKFMVYLQKENIIDESGMPKERFSAEFPKEGPSILRIQQVVRGDSAAYFCASSPPPPDGYTFGSGTRLTVV.

V and J are TRBV20-1 and TRBJ1-4; D not resolved. The length of the CDR3 is 12 residues. V was shortened by 6 bases and J by 5 bases, with 10 bases between the two germline ends. CDR1 is DFQATT and CDR2 is SNEGSKA in the germline V gene (reference sequence). Here the CDR3 reads CSAERFNEKLFF. The CDR3 DNA reads TGCAGTGCGGAGAGATTCAATGAAAAACTGTTTTTT.

This chain links TRBV4-2 with TRBJ2-1; weak D call: TRBD1 (5 bases). V was pared by 1 base and J by 0 bases, with 7 bases between. This CDR3 has 15 amino acids. Per germline, CDR1 LGHNA and CDR2 YNFKEQ. The CDR3 spells CASSQATVSYNEQFF. The CDR3 coding sequence is TGTGCCAGCAGCCAAGCGACAGTCTCCTACAATGAGCAGTTCTTC.

This clonotype was counted at least ten times. The rearrangement joins TRBV12-3 or TRBV12-4 to TRBJ2-1, with D possibly matching TRBD2 (6 bases). The CDR3 runs to 16 residues. V lost 7 bases and J 0 bases, leaving 16 bases between the germline ends. As DNA, the CDR3 is TGTGCCAGCACCACATCCCGGGGACTCTCCTACAATGAGCAGTTCTTC. The encoded protein is CASTTSRGLSYNEQFF.

The rearrangement links TRBV20-1 to TRBJ2-7; 10 bases map to TRBD2. CDR1 is DFQATT, CDR2 SNEGSKA, per germline (reference sequence). With 6 bases clipped from V and 7 bases from J, the junction kept 12 bases outside the gene matches. This CDR3 contains 14 residues. The CDR3 loop is CSALAGGASREQYF. The DNA of the CDR3 is TGCAGTGCCTTAGCGGGGGGCGCCTCCCGGGAGCAGTACTTC.

Ten or more counts support this clonotype. The gene calls are TRBV3-1 and TRBJ1-1; no definite D call. V dropped 1 base and J dropped 9 bases, with 12 bases sitting between them. The germline V gene has CDR1 LGHDT and CDR2 YNNKEL (reference sequence). This CDR3 contains 13 residues. This CDR3 reads CASSQVSPRQAFF. In nucleotides, the CDR3 is TGTGCCAGCAGCCAAGTAAGTCCGCGACAAGCTTTCTTT.

This clonotype appeared many times. The chain employs TRBV29-1 and TRBJ2-7; 11 bases match TRBD1. The germline gives CDR1 SQVTM, CDR2 ANQGSEA. V shed 5 bases and J 2 bases; nucleotides not matched to a gene: 8. The CDR3 is made up of 15 amino acids. The CDR3 DNA is TGCAGCGTTACTACTCCGGGACAGGGGGCCTACGAGCAGTACTTC. Translated: CSVTTPGQGAYEQYF.